The text below deals with one T cell receptor (beta chain). In the authors' workflow: Amplification of reference gene primers provided the estimated nucleated cell counts. TCRdb's copy holds only in-frame clones and misses some; the assay was immunoSEQ multiplex PCR. From that table come the V and J calls and clone size; the DNA was used to work out D and trimming. The repertoire holds about 500,000 clones, with around 90% as singletons. The record originates from a study of blood T cell repertoires in COVID-19. Study background: PBMCs, B-cell-depleted T cells, or T cells were the source of the cDNA or gDNA that made up the material.

Each participant's cohort was designated according to participant-reported clinical history. Recovered Cohort 3 donors showed two negative PCRs, clearance, or symptom resolution. Trimming cost V 6 bases and J 5 bases; bases outside gene matches: 8. The CDR3 loop spans 14 amino acids. The sequenced material came from PBMCs or T cells enriched from blood (not recorded which). This chain uses TRBV23-1 with TRBJ1-1; 8 bases fit TRBD1. Being an ORF, TRBV23-1 has a function that is uncertain. This TCR was recovered from a woman under 30 who had recovered from COVID-19. The DNA for the CDR3 is TGCGCCAGCAGGCGCAGGGGGCGAACAACTGAAGCTTTCTTT. It yields the protein CASRRRGRTTEAFF.